The entry below describes one TCR beta chain. As handled by the study authors: From reference gene primer amplification, estimates of nucleated cell counts were derived. The protocol was immunoSEQ multiplex PCR, while the TCRdb copy is restricted to in-frame clones and leaves out a portion. V, J and clone size were drawn from that table, and D and trimming were deduced from the DNA. The table includes approximately 410,000 clones, 86% detected once. This record comes from a study of blood T cell repertoires in COVID-19. Study summary: COVID-19 samples from acute and convalescent phases originated in the United States, Italy and Spain. From T cells, B-cell-depleted T cells, or PBMCs came the material, which was cDNA or gDNA.

V lost 2 bases and J 0 bases, leaving 19 bases between the germline ends. Per the germline V gene, CDR1 is LNHDA and CDR2 is SQIVND (reference sequence). This CDR3 is 18 amino acids long. This TCR derives from a woman aged 25 to 39 with active or convalescent COVID-19. Material for sequencing was peripheral blood. This chain connects TRBV19 to TRBJ2-5; D perhaps matches TRBD2 (5 bases). The chain's CDR3 is CASSIKGSGSPYQETQYF. The CDR3 DNA reads as TGTGCCAGTAGTATAAAGGGCTCGGGGAGTCCGTACCAAGAGACCCAGTACTTC.